These 29 T cell receptor beta chains came from one sample sequenced in a study of T-cell memory formation after mild COVID-19. TCRdb redid the calling of the 5' RACE reads with MiXCR, one entry per CDR3 protein. The sample lists roughly 610,000 distinct CDR3 sequences; 17% were seen once. Sequencing was carried out using PBMCs or a T cell subset sorted from them (not recorded which). Receptor source: an adult woman who had mild COVID-19 (a few samples of this study predate the infection). Cell type and time point are not known.

This clonotype appeared a few times. V gene TRBV10-3 combines with J gene TRBJ2-5; D is unresolved. Germline CDR1 is ENHRY and CDR2 is SYGVKD. Trimming took 0 bases from V and 5 from J, leaving 7 bases between them. The CDR3 totals 13 residues. Written as DNA, the CDR3 is TGTGCCATCAGTGAGTCGACCAGGGAGACCCAGTACTTC. Amino acids: CAISESTRETQYF.

This clonotype was counted many times. The rearrangement joins TRBV7-9 to TRBJ2-1; 10 bases line up with TRBD1. Germline V lookup: CDR1 SEHNR, CDR2 FQNEAQ (reference sequence). The CDR3 length is 15 residues. The V and J ends lost 5 bases and 4 bases, in that order; junction bases with no gene match: 5. As DNA, the CDR3 is TGTGCCAGCAGCCGTGGACAGGGGGTATACAATGAGCAGTTCTTC. This gives the protein CASSRGQGVYNEQFF.

This clonotype was counted a few times. V gene TRBV12-3 or TRBV12-4 combines with J gene TRBJ2-7, with D unclear. The CDR3 is 12 residues long. Trimming cost V 3 bases and J 2 bases, with 5 bases left between them. CDR3 amino acids: CASSFWPYEQYF. CDR3 DNA: TGTGCCAGCAGTTTTTGGCCCTACGAGCAGTACTTC.

The chain combines TRBV3-1 with TRBJ2-1; 11 bases are a match to TRBD2. Unmatched junction bases numbered 8, after V lost 3 bases and J lost 7 bases. Germline CDR1 reads LGHDT; CDR2 reads YNNKEL (reference sequence). This CDR3 region has 16 residues. This chain's CDR3 is CASSQDLLAGVNEQFF. Here the CDR3 DNA reads TGTGCCAGCAGCCAGGATTTACTAGCGGGAGTGAATGAGCAGTTCTTC.

This clonotype was found a few times. This sequence joins TRBV6-2 or TRBV6-3 and TRBJ2-3; 9 positions match TRBD1. The CDR3 spans 17 residues. J was trimmed by 5 bases and V by 0 bases; bases with no gene match: 9. Germline-derived CDR1 and CDR2 are MNHEY and SVGEGT. CDR3 amino acids: CASSYSGTGQFRDTQYF. The CDR3, as DNA: TGTGCCAGCAGTTACTCCGGGACAGGGCAATTCCGAGATACGCAGTATTTT.

There are a few counts of this clonotype. The chain carries TRBV7-8 and TRBJ1-6; TRBD1 aligns across 9 bases. CDR1 SGHVS and CDR2 FQNEAQ come from the germline V gene. V lost 5 bases, J lost 5 bases, and 7 bases stayed unmatched. The CDR3 consists of 16 residues. The CDR3 here is CASSPWDRANNSPLHF. CDR3 DNA sequence: TGTGCCAGCAGCCCCTGGGACAGGGCCAATAATTCACCCCTCCACTTT.

J is TRBJ1-1 and V is TRBV4-3, with D maybe TRBD1 (6 bases). The V end lost 0 bases, the J end lost 1 base, and 12 bases lay between the germline ends. Germline CDR1 is LGHNA and CDR2 is YSLEER. The CDR3 consists of 16 residues. CDR3 nucleotide sequence: TGCGCCAGCAGCCAAGATTGGACAGTGAGGAACACTGAAGCTTTCTTT. Amino acids: CASSQDWTVRNTEAFF.

The chain uses TRBV6-5 and TRBJ2-3, with TRBD1 identical over 11 bases. CDR3 length: 16 residues. J lost 7 bases, V lost 1 base, and 7 bases had no gene match. From germline, CDR1 is MNHEY and CDR2 SVGAGI. DNA of the CDR3: TGTGCCAGCAGTTACTTTGGACAGGGGGCGCGAAATACGCAGTATTTT. Its translation: CASSYFGQGARNTQYF.

On this clonotype: This sequence may be a read error, since a much larger clone differs from it by one base. V gene TRBV27 combines with J gene TRBJ1-5; D possibly corresponds to TRBD1 (5 bases). The V gene lost 2 bases and the J gene lost 5 bases, with 7 bases spanning the gap. Germline lookup yields CDR1 MNHEY and CDR2 SMNVEV (reference sequence). This CDR3 spans 13 amino acids. Here the CDR3 DNA reads TGTGCCAGCAGTTTAAGGGACGATCAGCCCCAGCATTTT. This translates into CASSLRDDQPQHF.

The chain is built from TRBV24-1 and TRBJ1-2, with TRBD1 identical over 8 bases. In germline, CDR1 is KGHDR, CDR2 SFDVKD. Trimming at V came to 0 bases and at J to 4 bases, leaving 3 bases not matched to a gene. CDR3 length: 15 amino acids. The CDR3 DNA reads as TGTGCCACCAGTGATTTGAGACAGGGGACCTATGGCTACACCTTC. Translated, it gives CATSDLRQGTYGYTF.

The chain employs TRBV30 and TRBJ2-2, with a tentative D call TRBD2 (5 bases). The CDR3 spans 15 residues. The V end lost 0 bases, the J end lost 2 bases, and 10 bases lay between the germline ends. Germline values: CDR1 GTSNPN, CDR2 SVGIG (reference sequence). CDR3 amino acids: CAWSVRGRNTGELFF. Written as DNA, the CDR3 is TGTGCCTGGAGTGTACGGGGTCGAAACACCGGGGAGCTGTTTTTT.

The sample holds a few counts of this clonotype. The chain is built from TRBV9 and TRBJ2-1, with TRBD2 matching 12 bases. With 4 bases clipped from V and 6 bases from J, the junction kept 5 bases outside the gene matches. CDR1 and CDR2 (germline): SGDLS, YYNGEE. The CDR3 is 15 amino acids. The CDR3 DNA follows: TGTGCCAGCAGCCCTAGCGGGGGGGCCTTCAATGAGCAGTTCTTC. As protein: CASSPSGGAFNEQFF. The full variable domain, rest sourced from reference TRBV9 and TRBJ2-1, is DSGVTQTPKHLITATGQRVTLRCSPRSGDLSVYWYQQSLDQGLQFLIQYYNGEERAKGNILERFSAQQFPDLHSELNLSSLELGDSALYFCASSPSGGAFNEQFFGPGTRLTVL.

This clonotype was observed many times. The V gene is TRBV27, the J gene TRBJ2-1; D possibly corresponds to TRBD1 (6 bases). Germline lookup yields CDR1 MNHEY and CDR2 SMNVEV (reference sequence). Trimming cost V 2 bases and J 9 bases, with 17 bases left between them. The CDR3 runs to 15 residues. This CDR3 reads CASSLQGNLYGEQFF. The CDR3 region has the DNA TGTGCCAGCAGTTTACAGGGGAATCTGTACGGTGAGCAGTTCTTC.

V usage is TRBV6-2 or TRBV6-3 and J usage is TRBJ1-1; a weak D match, TRBD1 (6 bases). CDR3 length: 19 amino acids. CDR1 and CDR2 from the germline V gene are MNHEY and SVGEGT. Deletions cut 2 bases from V and 0 bases from J, with 22 bases between. The CDR3 nucleotides are TGTGCCAGCAGTTACCCGGGACAACTCCGCGTTGACATGAACACTGAAGCTTTCTTT. This sequence encodes CASSYPGQLRVDMNTEAFF.

This chain uses TRBV2 with TRBJ2-2, with 12 nucleotides matching TRBD2. The CDR3 covers 17 residues. V lost 2 bases to trimming and J lost 7 bases; unmatched junction nucleotides: 8. Germline CDR1 SNHLY, CDR2 FYNNEI. This CDR3 is CASSEQGLAGLGGELFF. As DNA, the CDR3 is TGTGCCAGCAGTGAACAGGGACTAGCGGGTCTGGGCGGGGAGCTGTTTTTT.

This clonotype has more than one count but fewer than ten. This chain joins TRBV6-1 and TRBJ1-5; perhaps TRBD1 as D (5 bases). V lost 3 bases, J lost 3 bases, and 21 bases lay in between. Germline V CDR1 and CDR2: MNHNS, SASEGT. CDR3 size: 18 residues. The CDR3 DNA is TGTGCCAGCAGTGATAGTTTAGCCGGGACTTTCTACAATCAGCCCCAGCATTTT. Translated: CASSDSLAGTFYNQPQHF.

J is TRBJ2-1 and V is TRBV5-1, with D perhaps TRBD1 or TRBD2 (5 bases each). Germline CDR1 SGHRS, CDR2 YFSETQ. CDR3 length equals 13 residues. V lost 3 bases to trimming and J lost 10 bases, with 14 bases between them. The CDR3 DNA follows: TGCGCCAGCAGCTCCGGGGCCGGCGGGGAGCAGTTCTTC. It yields the protein CASSSGAGGEQFF.

This clonotype was counted between two and nine times. This chain connects TRBV20-1 to TRBJ2-1; 8 bases match TRBD2. The CDR3 extends over 15 amino acids. J lost 9 bases, V lost 0 bases, and 10 bases had no gene match. Germline V gene sequence: CDR1 DFQATT, CDR2 SNEGSKA (reference sequence). In nucleotides, the CDR3 is TGCAGTGCTAGAGATTGGCGGGGGGTATCGAGTGAGCAGTTCTTC. This sequence encodes CSARDWRGVSSEQFF.

CDR3 nucleotide sequence: TGTGCCAGCAGCTTGGACAGGGCGGGTGAGCAGTTCTTC. Encoded protein: CASSLDRAGEQFF. V is TRBV5-6 and J is TRBJ2-1, with D tentatively TRBD1 (6 bases). V dropped 0 bases and J dropped 9 bases, with 10 bases sitting between them. Germline V gene sequence: CDR1 SGHDT, CDR2 YYEEEE. This CDR3 is 13 amino acids long.

This clonotype came up once. V usage is TRBV30 and J usage is TRBJ2-7; D remains unclear. CDR1 is GTSNPN and CDR2 is SVGIG in the germline V gene (reference sequence). The CDR3 totals 13 residues. The V and J ends lost 3 bases and 9 bases respectively, with 18 bases between them. CDR3 in amino acids: CAWRMPPVQWQYF. The CDR3, as DNA: TGTGCCTGGAGGATGCCCCCGGTACAGTGGCAGTACTTC.

The chain links TRBV7-9 to TRBJ2-7, with a tentative D call TRBD2 (6 bases). Trimming shortened V by 3 bases and J by 1 base, and 13 bases separated the two germline ends. This CDR3 comprises 15 residues. Germline assignment: CDR1 SEHNR and CDR2 FQNEAQ (reference sequence). In DNA form, the CDR3 reads TGTGCCAGCAGCTTGTGGGGGGATAGGTCCTACGAGCAGTACTTC. Protein: CASSLWGDRSYEQYF. The entire variable domain, with the rest obtained from reference TRBV7-9 and TRBJ2-7, is as follows: DTGVSQNPRHKITKRGQNVTFRCDPISEHNRLYWYRQTLGQGPEFLTYFQNEAQLEKSRLLSDRFSAERPKGSFSTLEIQRTEQGDSAMYLCASSLWGDRSYEQYFGPGTRLTVT.

This clonotype has a count of ten or more. The chain joins TRBV12-3 or TRBV12-4 to TRBJ1-1; no reliable D call. The CDR3 loop spans 13 amino acids. V dropped 5 bases and J dropped 5 bases, with 12 bases sitting between them. This CDR3 is CASSRDHKTEAFF. CDR3 nucleotide sequence: TGTGCCAGCAGTCGAGACCACAAAACTGAAGCTTTCTTT.

This clonotype has only a few counts. The junction does not match germline at one end; this may be a read error. The chain employs TRBV20-1 and TRBJ1-2, with 7 bases fitting TRBD1. The CDR3 extends over 14 amino acids. Germline V CDR1 and CDR2: DFQATT, SNEGSKA (reference sequence). The CDR3 DNA is TGCAGTGCTAGAGATCAGATTGGAACAGGGGCCGCTCCCTTC. It is translated as CSARDQIGTGAAPF.

This clonotype appeared a few times. The rearrangement links TRBV20-1 to TRBJ1-2; 7 nucleotides line up with TRBD1. The germline CDR1 and CDR2 sequences are DFQATT and SNEGSKA (reference sequence). The CDR3 sequence is 13 residues long. Trimming cost V 7 bases and J 4 bases; bases outside gene matches: 9. The CDR3 loop is CSGQGFSSYGYTF. For the CDR3, the DNA is TGCAGTGGACAGGGCTTCTCGTCCTATGGCTACACCTTC.

This clonotype has just a few counts. The V call is TRBV4-1, the J call TRBJ2-7; 7 nucleotides line up with TRBD1. The CDR3 is 15 amino acids. J was trimmed by 1 base and V by 3 bases; bases with no gene match: 6. Germline values: CDR1 MGHRA, CDR2 YSYEKL. The CDR3 nucleotides are TGCGCCAGCAGCCACGGGACAGTAGATTCCTACGAGCAGTACTTC. Amino acid sequence: CASSHGTVDSYEQYF.

This clonotype was observed at least ten times. This sequence joins TRBV5-1 and TRBJ1-4; D uncertain. This CDR3 has 14 residues. Germline V lookup: CDR1 SGHRS, CDR2 YFSETQ. V was cut by 0 bases and J by 6 bases, with 9 bases left in between. The CDR3 bases are TGCGCCAGCAGCTTGGGGCAGGTTGATGAAAAACTGTTTTTT. It encodes CASSLGQVDEKLFF.

The chain has TRBV3-1 and TRBJ2-1; D is ambiguous. Trimming removed 0 bases at V and 2 bases at J, with 8 bases between. The CDR3 runs 15 residues. Germline V gene sequence: CDR1 LGHDT, CDR2 YNNKEL (reference sequence). CDR3 nucleotide sequence: TGTGCCAGCAGCCAAGACTGGCAGGCCTACAATGAGCAGTTCTTC. Translated: CASSQDWQAYNEQFF.

In its sample, this clonotype was seen a few times. The chain employs TRBV5-1 and TRBJ2-7, with TRBD2 matching 11 bases. Germline values: CDR1 SGHRS, CDR2 YFSETQ. CDR3 size: 19 residues. V gave up 3 bases and J gave up 1 base; unmatched junction bases: 15. CDR3 region: CASSSYTSGGLSWSYEQYF. The CDR3 DNA reads as TGCGCCAGCAGCTCGTATACTAGCGGGGGCCTTTCGTGGTCCTACGAGCAGTACTTC. Combining the CDR3 with reference TRBV5-1 and TRBJ2-7 gives the whole variable domain KAGVTQTPRYLIKTRGQQVTLSCSPISGHRSVSWYQQTPGQGLQFLFEYFSETQRNKGNFPGRFSGRQFSNSRSEMNVSTLELGDSALYLCASSSYTSGGLSWSYEQYFGPGTRLTVT.

A few counts support this clonotype. The chain uses TRBV5-1 and TRBJ2-1; 10 bases fit TRBD1. The length of the CDR3 is 16 residues. In germline, CDR1 is SGHRS, CDR2 YFSETQ. Unmatched junction bases numbered 5, after V lost 1 base and J lost 4 bases. This chain's CDR3 is CASSLQGGQGYNEQFF. The CDR3 DNA is TGCGCCAGCAGCTTGCAGGGGGGACAGGGGTACAATGAGCAGTTCTTC.